Following are 8 T cell receptor beta chains from one sample sequenced in a study of Ad26.COV2.S vaccination and SARS-CoV-2 variants. Clones were sequenced by immunoSEQ multiplex PCR, and TCRdb holds only the in-frame ones, with some missing. The sample consists of around 380,000 clones, more than 85% of them appearing once. Treatment meaning: some 20 received Ad26.COV2.S at low or high dose, single or two shots; about 5 received placebo; per-sample allocation not given. It was on day 63 after the first vaccine or placebo injection that samples were taken. The material was peripheral blood, obtained in a trial of Ad26.COV2.S vaccine versus placebo. The source is a person between 18 and 59 years old who received the Ad26.COV2.S COVID-19 vaccine or a placebo.

This sequence joins TRBV28 and TRBJ2-7, with 10 bases identical to TRBD1. Germline CDR1 is MDHEN and CDR2 is SYDVKM. Losses at the gene ends were 1 base for V and 6 bases for J; bases not matched to a gene: 9. The CDR3 totals 16 residues. This CDR3 reads CASSLSGTGELGEQYF. CDR3 coding DNA: TGTGCCAGCAGTTTATCGGGGACAGGGGAATTGGGCGAGCAGTACTTC.

This sequence joins TRBV5-1 and TRBJ2-1; D may match TRBD1 or TRBD2 (6 bases each). CDR3 length: 14 residues. Trimming took off 0 bases at V and 8 bases at J, with 12 bases between the two ends. Germline V lookup: CDR1 SGHRS, CDR2 YFSETQ. Written as DNA, the CDR3 is TGCGCCAGCAGCTTGGAAGGGGGGACGGATGAGCAGTTCTTC. Amino acids: CASSLEGGTDEQFF.

The V gene is TRBV10-3, the J gene TRBJ2-1; 7 bases are shared with TRBD2. The J segment lost 13 bases and the V segment lost 11 bases, leaving 11 bases of the junction unmatched. The length of the CDR3 is 11 residues. Looked up from germline, CDR1 is ENHRY and CDR2 is SYGVKD. The DNA of the CDR3 is TGTGCCGCTCGGGGAGGGACGGTCCAGTTCTTC. This translates into CAARGGTVQFF.

This clone was observed once. V usage is TRBV18 and J usage is TRBJ2-7; D unclear. Germline CDR1 reads KGHSH; CDR2 reads LQKENI. V lost 3 bases and J 2 bases, leaving 11 bases between the germline ends. CDR3 length equals 14 residues. The DNA of the CDR3 is TGTGCCAGCTCACCCCCGTCGAGAGCCTACGAGCAGTACTTC. Translated: CASSPPSRAYEQYF.

This clone was recorded many times. The V and J genes are TRBV11-2 and TRBJ1-2; D ambiguous. Trimming took 5 bases from V and 10 from J, leaving 17 bases between them. From germline, CDR1 is SGHAT and CDR2 FQNNGV. The CDR3 is 13 residues long. The CDR3 protein is CASSPRLRFDYTF. Here the CDR3 DNA reads TGTGCCAGCAGCCCGCGGCTGAGGTTTGACTACACCTTC. The full variable domain, rest sourced from reference TRBV11-2 and TRBJ1-2, is EAGVAQSPRYKIIEKRQSVAFWCNPISGHATLYWYQQILGQGPKLLIQFQNNGVVDDSQLPKDRFSAERLKGVDSTLKIQPAKLEDSAVYLCASSPRLRFDYTFGSGTRLTVV.

V and J are TRBV6-2 or TRBV6-3 and TRBJ1-1; D remains unclear. The CDR3 has 14 amino acids. The V and J ends lost 6 bases and 8 bases respectively, with 19 bases between them. CDR1 MNHEY and CDR2 SVGEGT come from the germline V gene. The CDR3 loop reads CASSPPGTQREAFF. DNA of the CDR3: TGTGCCAGCAGCCCCCCTGGCACTCAGCGGGAAGCTTTCTTT.

This chain joins TRBV7-9 and TRBJ2-5, with D possibly being TRBD1 or TRBD2 (5 bases each). The V gene lost 1 base and the J gene lost 5 bases, with 14 bases spanning the gap. The CDR3 is made up of 15 amino acids. CDR1 is SEHNR and CDR2 is FQNEAQ in the germline V gene (reference sequence). The DNA of the CDR3 is TGTGCCAGCAGCTTAGTGCCAGGGAGTCAGGAGACCCAGTACTTC. This translates into CASSLVPGSQETQYF.

The chain carries TRBV4-1 and TRBJ2-5; D call uncertain. Germline V gene lookup returns CDR1 MGHRA and CDR2 YSYEKL. The CDR3 contains 14 residues. The V end was cut by 1 base, the J end by 2 bases, with 8 bases between. The CDR3 DNA sequence: TGCGCCAGCAGCCAAGTAGGCAGTCAAGAGACCCAGTACTTC. Amino acid sequence: CASSQVGSQETQYF.